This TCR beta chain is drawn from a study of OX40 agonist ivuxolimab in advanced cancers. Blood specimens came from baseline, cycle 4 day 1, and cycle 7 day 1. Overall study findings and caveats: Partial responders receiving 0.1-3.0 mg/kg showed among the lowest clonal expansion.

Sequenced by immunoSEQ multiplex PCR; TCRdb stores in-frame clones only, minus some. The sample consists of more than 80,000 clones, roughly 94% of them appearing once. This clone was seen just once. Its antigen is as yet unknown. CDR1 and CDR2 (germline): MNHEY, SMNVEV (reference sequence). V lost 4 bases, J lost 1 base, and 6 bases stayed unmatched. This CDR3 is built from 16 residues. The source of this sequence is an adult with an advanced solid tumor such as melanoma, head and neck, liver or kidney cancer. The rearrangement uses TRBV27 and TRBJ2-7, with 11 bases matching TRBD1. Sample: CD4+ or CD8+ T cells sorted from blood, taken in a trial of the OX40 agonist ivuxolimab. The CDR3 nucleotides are TGTGCCAGCAGTTCACGGACAGGGGGCAGGTCCTACGAGCAGTACTTC. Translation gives CASSSRTGGRSYEQYF.